This is a list of T cell receptor beta chains from one sample in a study of blood T cells in healthy people across ages. TCRdb itself ran the 5' RACE reads through MiXCR, one entry per CDR3 protein. The sample lists approximately 600,000 distinct CDR3 sequences; 58% were seen once. The specimen sequenced was blood. Every receptor here comes from a man between 60 and 75 years old in good health. CDR3s include the opening cysteine and the closing phenylalanine or tryptophan. The D gene is left open where the match is weak. Size is omitted from some rows. Given values are once, few, many or a class for expanded clones.

v_gene	j_gene	d_gene	abundance	CDR3nt	CDR3aa
TRBV28	TRBJ1-6	-	-	TGTGCCAGCAGTTTGCCCAGGGGTTCACCCCTCCACTTT	CASSLPRGSPLHF
TRBV3-1	TRBJ1-2	-	once	TGTGCCAGCAGCCCCCGGGACGGCGCTTATGGCTACACCTTC	CASSPRDGAYGYTF
TRBV2	TRBJ2-5	-	-	TGTGCCAGCGGTTGGTACCAAGAGACCCAGTACTTC	CASGWYQETQYF
TRBV28	TRBJ2-7	-	-	TGTGCCAGCAATGGGGGATACTACGAGCAGTACTTC	CASNGGYYEQYF
TRBV15	TRBJ2-1	-	-	TGTGCCACCAGCAGGGCCTCTCTTAGAGGGGGCTCCTACAATGAGCAGTTCTTC	CATSRASLRGGSYNEQFF
TRBV12-5	TRBJ2-3	TRBD2	-	TGTGCTAGGTTAAAAGGACTAGCTCTCACAGATACGCAGTATTTT	CARLKGLALTDTQYF
TRBV6-5	TRBJ1-2	-	few	TGTGCCAGCAGTACTCCCAAACAGAGATATGGCTACACCTTC	CASSTPKQRYGYTF
TRBV20-1	TRBJ1-4	-	-	TGCAGTGCTAGATCCCCAATCCAGAGTAATGAAAAACTGTTTTTT	CSARSPIQSNEKLFF
TRBV20-1	TRBJ2-3	-	-	TGCAGTGTTCGAGGGGATTACACAGATACGCAGTATTTT	CSVRGDYTDTQYF
TRBV24-1	TRBJ2-3	TRBD2	-	TGTGCCACCAGTGATAGCGGGGGGGCCGTAGATACGCAGTATTTT	CATSDSGGAVDTQYF
TRBV4-1	TRBJ2-1	-	-	TGCGCCAGCAGCCAAGTTACCTTGGAGAGGAGCAATGAGCAGTTCTTC	CASSQVTLERSNEQFF
TRBV6-1	TRBJ1-5	-	-	TGTGCCAGCAGTGCCCTTTATCAGCCCCAGCATTTT	CASSALYQPQHF
TRBV6-6	TRBJ2-3	-	-	TGTGCCAGCAGCACAGTTAGCCCCACAGATACGCAGTATTTT	CASSTVSPTDTQYF
TRBV18	TRBJ2-1	-	-	TGTGCCAGCTCGCCCGGGCTTGAGCAGTTCTTC	CASSPGLEQFF
TRBV6-5	TRBJ2-1	TRBD2	-	TGTGCCAGCACTGAGTCGGGAGCGGGGTACAATGAGCAGTTCTTC	CASTESGAGYNEQFF
TRBV20-1	TRBJ2-5	-	few	TGCAGTGCTAGAGTATCAGGGGCCCAAGAGACCCAGTACTTC	CSARVSGAQETQYF
TRBV10-3	TRBJ2-5	TRBD1	-	TGTGCCATCAGTGGAGGGACAGGGATGAAAGAGACCCAGTACTTC	CAISGGTGMKETQYF
TRBV20-1	TRBJ2-1	-	-	TGCAGTCCAATAGCAGGGTTGTTGAACAATGAGCAGTTCTTC	CSPIAGLLNNEQFF
TRBV12-3/TRBV12-4	TRBJ2-3	-	-	TGTGCCACCAGTTTCGGAGCGAGCACAGATACGCAGTATTTT	CATSFGASTDTQYF
TRBV6-5	TRBJ2-4	-	-	TGTGCCAGCAGTTATGCGACAGAGACCTACGAGCTGTACTTC	CASSYATETYELYF
TRBV29-1	TRBJ1-1	-	few	TGCAGCGTTGATGCGGATGGGACTGAAGCTTTCTTT	CSVDADGTEAFF
TRBV7-9	TRBJ1-1	-	-	TGTGCCAGCAGCCCCCACAGGGCGGAGAGCACTGAAGCTTTCTTT	CASSPHRAESTEAFF
TRBV6-4	TRBJ2-7	-	-	TGTGCCAGCAGTGTAACTTCGCGGGAGCAGTACTTC	CASSVTSREQYF
TRBV10-1	TRBJ1-1	TRBD1	-	TGTGCCAGCAGGACAGGCATGAACACTGAAGCTTTCTTT	CASRTGMNTEAFF
TRBV6-1	TRBJ2-3	TRBD2	-	TGTGCCAGCATTCGAGCGGGGGGGCAAGCAGATACGCAGTATTTT	CASIRAGGQADTQYF
TRBV5-1	TRBJ1-2	-	-	TGCGCCAGCAAGGGTGAGCCTAGGGCCTATGGCTACACCTTC	CASKGEPRAYGYTF
TRBV3-1	TRBJ2-5	TRBD2	few	TGTGCCAGCAGCCACCTATCTAGCGGGGAATACCAAGAGACCCAGTACTTC	CASSHLSSGEYQETQYF
TRBV12-3/TRBV12-4	TRBJ1-6	-	-	TGTGCCAGCAGTTTTGGTAGGCATTCACCCCTCCACTTT	CASSFGRHSPLHF
TRBV12-3/TRBV12-4	TRBJ2-1	-	once	TGTGCCAGCAGTTCCTTTGATCGGCAGTTCTTC	CASSSFDRQFF
TRBV27	TRBJ1-2	TRBD1	-	TGTGCCAGCAGTTTAAAAGGGGGCTGGGGCTATGGCTACACCTTC	CASSLKGGWGYGYTF
TRBV2	TRBJ1-5	-	-	TGTGCCAGCAGTGAAGGGGTAAGGGGGAATCAGCCCCAGCATTTT	CASSEGVRGNQPQHF